This T cell receptor (beta chain) was captured in a study of tumor-infiltrating lymphocytes in oesophageal squamous cell carcinoma. TCRdb passed the PCR reads through MiXCR, listing each CDR3 protein once. This sample carries some 25,000 distinct CDR3 sequences, about two fifths of them seen once, and the ten largest clones take about 25%. CDR1 is SGHAT and CDR2 is FQNNGV in the germline V gene. Trimming took off 7 bases at V and 5 bases at J, with 9 bases between the two ends. There are 13 residues in the CDR3. This chain links TRBV11-2 with TRBJ2-6; D unresolved. The sequenced material came from esophageal tumor tissue. This clonotype was obtained from a male donor with esophageal squamous cell carcinoma. The CDR3 sequence: CASTADRANVLTF. The CDR3 bases are TGTGCCAGCACCGCAGACAGGGCCAACGTCCTGACTTTC.